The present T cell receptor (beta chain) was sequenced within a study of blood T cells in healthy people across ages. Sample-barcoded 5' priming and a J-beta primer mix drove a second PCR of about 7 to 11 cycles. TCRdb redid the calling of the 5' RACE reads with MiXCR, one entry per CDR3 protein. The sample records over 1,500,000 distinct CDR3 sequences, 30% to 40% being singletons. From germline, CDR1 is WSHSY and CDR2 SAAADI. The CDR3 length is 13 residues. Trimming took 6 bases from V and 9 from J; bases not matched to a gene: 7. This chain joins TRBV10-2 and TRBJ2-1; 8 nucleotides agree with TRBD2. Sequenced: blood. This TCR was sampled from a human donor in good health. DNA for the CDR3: TGCGCCAGCAGACGTAGCGCGGGGGGTGAGCAGTTCTTC. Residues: CASRRSAGGEQFF.